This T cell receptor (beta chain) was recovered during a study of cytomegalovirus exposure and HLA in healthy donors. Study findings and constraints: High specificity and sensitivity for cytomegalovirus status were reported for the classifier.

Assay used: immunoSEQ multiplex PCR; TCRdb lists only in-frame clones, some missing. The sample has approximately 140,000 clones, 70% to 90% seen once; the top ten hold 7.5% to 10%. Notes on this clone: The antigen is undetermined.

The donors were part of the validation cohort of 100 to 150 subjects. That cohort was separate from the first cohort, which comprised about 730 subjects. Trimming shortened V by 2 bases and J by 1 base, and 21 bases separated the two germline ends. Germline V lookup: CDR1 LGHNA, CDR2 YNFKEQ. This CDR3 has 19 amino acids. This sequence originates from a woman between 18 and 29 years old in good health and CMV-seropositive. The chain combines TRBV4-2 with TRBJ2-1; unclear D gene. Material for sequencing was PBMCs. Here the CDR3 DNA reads TGTGCCAGCAGCCAATTTCTCGTTCCAGATTTACGATCCTACAATGAGCAGTTCTTC. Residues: CASSQFLVPDLRSYNEQFF.